The 12 T cell receptor beta chains given below trace back to one sample, sequenced in a study of blood T cell repertoires in COVID-19. Here immunoSEQ multiplex PCR was the method, and the copy in TCRdb shows in-frame clones only, minus some. The sample contains 120,000 to 150,000 clones, about 91% of which appear only once. Material: peripheral blood. These receptors were taken from a woman aged 45-59 years with acute or convalescent COVID-19.

The chain links TRBV9 to TRBJ1-5; D gene unclear. This CDR3 spans 14 amino acids. Trimming cost V 0 bases and J 2 bases, with 6 bases left between them. Germline lookup yields CDR1 SGDLS and CDR2 YYNGEE. As DNA, the CDR3 is TGTGCCAGCAGCGTAGACCCAGGCAATCAGCCCCAGCATTTT. Translating gives CASSVDPGNQPQHF.

V usage is TRBV7-2 and J usage is TRBJ2-1, with TRBD2 identical over 9 bases. Germline V gene lookup returns CDR1 SGHTA and CDR2 FQGNSA. The CDR3 is 15 residues long. With 5 bases clipped from V and 6 bases from J, the junction kept 8 bases outside the gene matches. The CDR3 loop reads CASSPRTAGGNEQFF. CDR3 DNA: TGTGCCAGCAGCCCCCGTACAGCGGGGGGCAATGAGCAGTTCTTC.

The chain couples TRBV27 to TRBJ1-1, with D possibly TRBD1 on 5 matching bases. There are 15 residues in the CDR3. Germline values: CDR1 MNHEY, CDR2 SMNVEV (reference sequence). V was pared by 5 bases and J by 4 bases, with 17 bases between. This chain's CDR3 is CASSLRDGFVTEAFF. CDR3 nucleotides: TGTGCCAGCAGTCTGCGGGACGGATTTGTCACTGAAGCTTTCTTT.

The V and J genes are TRBV5-1 and TRBJ2-7; TRBD1 matches at 7 bases. Germline CDR1 is SGHRS and CDR2 is YFSETQ. V gave up 4 bases and J gave up 1 base; unmatched junction bases: 5. The CDR3 spans 14 residues. The CDR3 reads CASSTRDRSYEQYF. The CDR3 DNA reads as TGCGCCAGCAGCACTAGGGACAGATCCTACGAGCAGTACTTC.

In its sample, this clone was seen once. The chain links TRBV7-3 to TRBJ2-2, with TRBD2 matching 10 bases. This CDR3 is 15 amino acids long. Germline V lookup: CDR1 SGHTA, CDR2 FQGTGA. Trimming removed 0 bases from V and 7 bases from J; junction bases left unmatched: 2. The CDR3 loop is CASSLTAGGVGELFF. CDR3 nucleotides: TGTGCCAGCAGCTTAACAGCGGGAGGGGTCGGGGAGCTGTTTTTT.

The chain combines TRBV2 with TRBJ1-4; the D gene is possibly TRBD1 (5 bases). This CDR3 comprises 14 residues. V dropped 7 bases and J dropped 5 bases, with 14 bases sitting between them. Germline CDR1 SNHLY, CDR2 FYNNEI. CDR3 sequence: CASNGGGGNEKLFF. In DNA, the CDR3 is TGTGCCAGCAATGGCGGGGGTGGAAATGAAAAACTGTTTTTT. Full variable domain (rest looked up from reference TRBV2 and TRBJ1-4): EPEVTQTPSHQVTQMGQEVILRCVPISNHLYFYWYRQILGQKVEFLVSFYNNEISEKSEIFDDQFSVERPDGSNFTLKIRSTKLEDSAMYFCASNGGGGNEKLFFGSGTQLSVL.

The rearrangement links TRBV6-5 to TRBJ2-7, with 8 bases aligning to TRBD1. The junction had 4 bases not matched to a gene; V was cut back by 10 bases and J by 2 bases. The CDR3 length is 12 residues. In germline, CDR1 is MNHEY, CDR2 SVGAGI. The CDR3 sequence is CATWDRPYEQYF. The CDR3, as DNA: TGTGCCACCTGGGACAGGCCCTACGAGCAGTACTTC.

J is TRBJ1-5 and V is TRBV9, with 9 positions matching TRBD1. With 3 bases clipped from V and 1 base from J, the junction kept 2 bases outside the gene matches. Germline-derived CDR1 and CDR2 are SGDLS and YYNGEE. This CDR3 spans 15 amino acids. The CDR3 protein is CASSAGTGSNQPQHF. The DNA for the CDR3 is TGTGCCAGCAGCGCCGGGACAGGGAGCAATCAGCCCCAGCATTTT.

The V call is TRBV19, the J call TRBJ1-2; D remains unclear. CDR1 LNHDA and CDR2 SQIVND come from the germline V gene (reference sequence). This CDR3 spans 16 amino acids. The V and J ends lost 3 bases and 5 bases respectively, with 19 bases between them. The CDR3 loop reads CASSMGRAQSYYGYTF. CDR3 bases: TGTGCCAGTAGTATGGGGAGGGCTCAATCCTATTATGGCTACACCTTC.

The chain has TRBV14 and TRBJ2-7; TRBD2 aligns across 8 bases. In germline, CDR1 is SGHDN, CDR2 FVKESK. CDR3 length: 13 residues. J lost 6 bases, V lost 4 bases, and 5 bases had no gene match. CDR3 sequence: CASSLGTRTEQYF. CDR3 in DNA: TGTGCCAGCAGCCTCGGGACTAGAACCGAGCAGTACTTC.

The chain joins TRBV6-1 to TRBJ1-5; 9 bases match TRBD1. CDR1 is MNHNS, CDR2 SASEGT, per germline. The CDR3 extends over 15 amino acids. The V segment lost 2 bases and the J segment 3 bases; nucleotides outside the gene matches: 2. The CDR3 sequence is CASSERTGDNQPQHF. In nucleotides, the CDR3 is TGTGCCAGCAGTGAACGGACAGGGGACAATCAGCCCCAGCATTTT.

V is TRBV2 and J is TRBJ1-5; TRBD1 agrees at 9 bases. The junction had 15 bases not matched to a gene; V was cut back by 7 bases and J by 5 bases. Per the germline V gene, CDR1 is SNHLY and CDR2 is FYNNEI. The CDR3 is 17 residues long. CDR3 residues: CASTAYRDREQYQPQHF. CDR3 DNA: TGTGCCAGCACTGCCTACCGGGACAGGGAACAATATCAGCCCCAGCATTTT.